This TCR beta chain was sequenced for a study of blood T cell repertoires in COVID-19. Study at large: Acute and convalescent COVID-19 samples came from the United States, Italy and Spain. Sample material is recorded as cDNA or gDNA derived from T cells, B-cell-depleted T cells, or PBMCs.

In the original analysis: Estimated nucleated cell counts came from reference gene primer amplification. Clones were read by immunoSEQ multiplex PCR, and TCRdb kept only the in-frame ones, dropping some. V and J calls and clone size are given by that table; D and trimming were obtained from the DNA. The sample lists more than 85,000 clones, 80% to 90% occurring once. Trimming took off 3 bases at V and 1 base at J, with 13 bases between the two ends. CDR1 is WSHSY, CDR2 SAAADI, per germline. The CDR3 length is 16 residues. Material: peripheral blood. This receptor was taken from a human donor in a cohort sampled during active COVID-19. This rearrangement joins TRBV10-2 to TRBJ2-4; tentatively, D is TRBD1 (6 bases). The CDR3 reads CASSEQGDRAKNIQYF. CDR3 coding DNA: TGCGCCAGCAGTGAACAGGGCGACAGGGCCAAAAACATTCAGTACTTC.